The clone carrying this T cell receptor beta chain was picked up a small number of times. Antigen unknown. The data originate from a study of human T cells and chemical hapten exposure. Study outcomes and limitations: The number of TCRs above 1 in 1000 frequency did not change after DPC sensitization.

The sample's time point: patch test 1, 2 weeks after DPC sensitization. Indicated treatment: therapeutic diphenylcyclopropenone sensitization with weekly scalp DPC. Suited to DPC and affected by alopecia, the donors ranged from 18 to 70 years old. Trimming removed 1 base at V and 4 bases at J, with 15 bases between. This CDR3 is 15 amino acids long. Looked up from germline, CDR1 is DFQATT and CDR2 is SNEGSKA (reference sequence). During construction of the library, unique molecular identifiers were attached to individual cDNA molecules for quantitative, reproducible TCR counting. TCRdb processed the RACE reads anew with MiXCR; each CDR3 protein has one entry. This sample yields 80,000 to 100,000 distinct CDR3 sequences, of which roughly an eighth are seen a single time; approximately 2.1% belongs to the top ten.

The TCR originated in a woman aged 40 to 50 with alopecia areata. Some clones in this sample may be carry-over from other donors' samples. Sequenced material: whole blood, taken in connection with sensitization to the hapten diphenylcyclopropenone (DPC). The rearrangement joins TRBV20-1 to TRBJ2-3; perhaps TRBD2 as D (5 bases). The CDR3 sequence is CSARVRGRIPDTQYF. Written as DNA, the CDR3 is TGCAGTGCTAGAGTGAGAGGGAGAATCCCAGATACGCAGTATTTT.